These 20 T cell receptor beta chains share one sample of origin, sequenced in a study of cytomegalovirus exposure and HLA in healthy donors. In the PCR, 60 Vbeta and 13 Jbeta primers were used. Sequencing used immunoSEQ multiplex PCR; TCRdb keeps in-frame clones, though not all of them. The sample lists about 120,000 clones; around 10% were seen once. Sequencing was carried out using PBMCs. All receptors derive from a man aged 30 to 39 in good health and CMV-seronegative.

The V and J genes are TRBV5-1 and TRBJ1-2; D not certain. Germline V gene sequence: CDR1 SGHRS, CDR2 YFSETQ. This CDR3 region has 15 residues. The ends were cut back, 0 bases at V and 6 bases at J, with 15 bases in the middle. CDR3 amino acids: CASSLAGSTYDGYTF. The DNA for the CDR3 is TGCGCCAGCAGCTTGGCCGGGTCAACGTATGATGGCTACACCTTC.

The chain has TRBV7-2 and TRBJ2-5; D is ambiguous. The CDR3 loop spans 17 amino acids. The germline V gene has CDR1 SGHTA and CDR2 FQGNSA. Trimming took off 4 bases at V and 0 bases at J, with 18 bases between the two ends. CDR3 amino acids: CASSSPLTLTYQETQYF. The CDR3 nucleotides are TGTGCCAGCAGCTCGCCCTTGACTCTAACGTACCAAGAGACCCAGTACTTC.

This clone appeared a few times. The J gene is TRBJ1-5, the V gene TRBV28; D not resolved. CDR1 is MDHEN and CDR2 is SYDVKM in the germline V gene. CDR3 length: 13 residues. The V gene lost 6 bases and the J gene lost 0 bases, with 6 bases spanning the gap. The CDR3 DNA reads as TGTGCCAGCAGAATATATAGCAATCAGCCCCAGCATTTT. Protein: CASRIYSNQPQHF.

The gene calls are TRBV7-8 and TRBJ2-2; 11 positions match TRBD1. V lost 5 bases and J lost 7; bases outside the gene matches: 15. From germline, CDR1 is SGHVS and CDR2 FQNEAQ. This CDR3 is built from 18 residues. The CDR3 protein is CASSGRRTGGNKGGELFF. The CDR3 region has the DNA TGTGCCAGCAGCGGCCGGCGGACAGGGGGCAATAAAGGCGGGGAGCTGTTTTTT.

This clone was counted only a few times. This sequence joins TRBV9 and TRBJ2-5; the match to TRBD2 covers 9 bases. V was pared by 1 base and J by 3 bases, with 16 bases of the junction left unmatched. This CDR3 spans 19 amino acids. CDR1 is SGDLS and CDR2 is YYNGEE in the germline V gene. The CDR3 DNA sequence: TGTGCCAGCAGCGTACAACCCCATCGGGCTAGCGGGGAAGAAGAGACCCAGTACTTC. Translated, it gives CASSVQPHRASGEEETQYF.

This clone was seen a few times. This rearrangement joins TRBV30 to TRBJ1-6; 7 bases agree with TRBD1. The germline V gene has CDR1 GTSNPN and CDR2 SVGIG (reference sequence). V was pared by 0 bases and J by 5 bases, with 10 bases of the junction left unmatched. CDR3 length: 17 residues. The chain's CDR3 is CAWSVSLWQGDNSPLHF. The CDR3 DNA reads TGTGCCTGGAGTGTGTCTCTTTGGCAGGGGGATAATTCACCCCTCCACTTT. The full variable domain, completed using reference TRBV30 and TRBJ1-6, is SQTIHQWPATLVQPVGSPLSLECTVEGTSNPNLYWYRQAAGRGLQLLFYSVGIGQISSEVPQNLSASRPQDRQFILSSKKLLLSDSGFYLCAWSVSLWQGDNSPLHFGNGTRLTVT.

The chain couples TRBV5-6 to TRBJ2-7; maybe TRBD2 (5 bases). This CDR3 is built from 15 residues. The ends were cut back, 3 bases at V and 6 bases at J, with 19 bases in the middle. Per germline, CDR1 SGHDT and CDR2 YYEEEE. CDR3 nucleotide sequence: TGTGCCAGCAGCTACAAAAGAGGGCTGGGTGGCGAGCAGTACTTC. Its protein is CASSYKRGLGGEQYF.

This clone was found a few times. The chain recombines TRBV28 with TRBJ2-1; D uncertain. The germline V gene has CDR1 MDHEN and CDR2 SYDVKM. Trimming took 6 bases from V and 3 from J, leaving 12 bases between them. This CDR3 comprises 14 residues. CDR3 coding DNA: TGTGCCAGCAGCCCGGTTCAAAACTACAATGAGCAGTTCTTC. It encodes CASSPVQNYNEQFF. Full variable domain (rest looked up from reference TRBV28 and TRBJ2-1): DVKVTQSSRYLVKRTGEKVFLECVQDMDHENMFWYRQDPGLGLRLIYFSYDVKMKEKGDIPEGYSVSREKKERFSLILESASTNQTSMYLCASSPVQNYNEQFFGPGTRLTVL.

This clone was recorded a few times. The chain is built from TRBV2 and TRBJ2-5; no firm D call. There are 12 residues in the CDR3. Germline V CDR1 and CDR2: SNHLY, FYNNEI. Trimming removed 2 bases at V and 7 bases at J, with 8 bases between. For the CDR3, the DNA is TGTGCCAGCAGTGAAACCTCGGGGACCCAGTACTTC. It codes for CASSETSGTQYF. Full variable domain (missing parts from reference TRBV2 and TRBJ2-5): EPEVTQTPSHQVTQMGQEVILRCVPISNHLYFYWYRQILGQKVEFLVSFYNNEISEKSEIFDDQFSVERPDGSNFTLKIRSTKLEDSAMYFCASSETSGTQYFGPGTRLLVL.

CDR3 sequence reads: CDRSPRGIGDQYF. DNA for the CDR3: TGTGACAGAAGCCCGCGGGGGATTGGGGACCAGTACTTC. V gene TRBV7-6 combines with J gene TRBJ2-5; 7 bases are shared with TRBD2. CDR1 and CDR2 from the germline V gene are SGHVS and FNYEAQ. The CDR3 has 13 residues.

This chain joins TRBV30 and TRBJ2-1, with TRBD2 matching over 9 bases. With V trimmed by 4 bases and J by 4 bases, 8 bases remained unmatched. This CDR3 is 15 amino acids long. Germline V gene lookup returns CDR1 GTSNPN and CDR2 SVGIG (reference sequence). For the CDR3, the DNA is TGTGCCTGGAAGGTTAGACTAGCGGTTTACAATGAGCAGTTCTTC. Translating it yields CAWKVRLAVYNEQFF.

The V and J genes are TRBV5-4 and TRBJ2-1; the match to TRBD2 covers 8 bases. V gave up 4 bases and J gave up 9 bases; unmatched junction bases: 15. This CDR3 has 16 amino acids. Germline V gives CDR1 SGHNT, CDR2 YYREEE (reference sequence). The CDR3, as DNA: TGTGCCAGCAGCCGGGAGGGCCGGGTGGGGGGTAGTGAGCAGTTCTTC. Residues: CASSREGRVGGSEQFF.

The chain employs TRBV15 and TRBJ2-1; TRBD2 matches at 8 bases. The CDR3 is 15 amino acids. Germline loops: CDR1 LNHNV, CDR2 YYDKDF (reference sequence). The trim removed 6 bases at V and 8 bases at J, leaving 12 bases unmatched. The CDR3 region has the DNA TGTGCCACCAGAGCTAGTAGCGGGATCGGGGATGAGCAGTTCTTC. Encoded protein: CATRASSGIGDEQFF.

CDR3 region: CASSPMGQADNQPQHF. The CDR3 nucleotides read TGTGCCAGCTCACCAATGGGACAGGCCGACAATCAGCCCCAGCATTTT. This rearrangement joins TRBV18 to TRBJ1-5; 8 bases fit TRBD1. The ends lost 2 bases at V and 3 bases at J; junction bases unmatched: 6. CDR1 is KGHSH, CDR2 LQKENI, per germline. The CDR3 extends over 16 amino acids.

This clone was counted between two and nine times. This chain connects TRBV7-8 to TRBJ2-7, with 7 bases lining up with TRBD2. Germline assignment: CDR1 SGHVS and CDR2 FQNEAQ. CDR3 length: 15 residues. After removal of 5 bases from V and 0 bases from J, the junction contained 7 bases not matched to a gene. The CDR3 region is CASSRGLGDSYEQYF. The CDR3 DNA reads as TGTGCCAGCAGCCGCGGACTAGGGGACTCCTACGAGCAGTACTTC.

This clone was picked up a small number of times. V is TRBV6-4 and J is TRBJ1-3, with TRBD1 as a possible D gene (5 bases). CDR1 and CDR2 (germline): MRHNA, SNTAGT. The CDR3 loop spans 16 amino acids. The V end lost 5 bases, the J end lost 3 bases, and 17 bases lay between the germline ends. The CDR3 DNA follows: TGTGCCAGCAGTCCCCTCGGTAGGGGTTGTGGAAACACCATATATTTT. It encodes CASSPLGRGCGNTIYF.

The table lists this clone with a few counts. DNA for the CDR3: TGTGCCAGCACTACAGCCCGAGGGTCTGAAGCTTTCTTT. It translates to CASTTARGSEAFF. The genes are TRBV28 and TRBJ1-1; D call uncertain. CDR3 length: 13 residues. The V end lost 7 bases, the J end lost 6 bases, and 15 bases lay between the germline ends. CDR1 is MDHEN, CDR2 SYDVKM, per germline.

DNA for the CDR3: TGTGCCAGCAGCGTATACGCGGGGGAGTCCTACGAGCAGTACTTC. Translation gives CASSVYAGESYEQYF. The chain joins TRBV9 to TRBJ2-7; TRBD2 agrees at 7 bases. CDR3 length: 15 residues. Germline CDR1 is SGDLS and CDR2 is YYNGEE. V shed 1 base, J shed 1 base, and the junction held 5 bases outside the gene matches. Looking up the rest from reference TRBV9 and TRBJ2-7 gives the full variable domain: DSGVTQTPKHLITATGQRVTLRCSPRSGDLSVYWYQQSLDQGLQFLIQYYNGEERAKGNILERFSAQQFPDLHSELNLSSLELGDSALYFCASSVYAGESYEQYFGPGTRLTVT.

The rearrangement joins TRBV30 to TRBJ2-2; D is possibly TRBD2 (5 bases). CDR3 length: 14 residues. Trimming left V 3 bases short and J 5 bases short, with 13 bases between. Germline CDR1 is GTSNPN and CDR2 is SVGIG (reference sequence). In DNA, the CDR3 is TGTGCCTGGAGACTGGCTAGCTGGACCGGGGAGCTGTTTTTT. Its protein is CAWRLASWTGELFF.

This clone was detected only a few times. This sequence joins TRBV2 and TRBJ2-7; D might be TRBD1 (6 bases). Germline V gives CDR1 SNHLY, CDR2 FYNNEI. Trimming stripped 7 bases from V and 1 base from J, with 11 bases between. This CDR3 has 13 amino acids. The CDR3 nucleotides read TGTGCCAGCATAAGACAGGCGTCCTACGAGCAGTACTTC. Amino acids: CASIRQASYEQYF.